By share of the sample, the clone carrying this T cell receptor beta chain is medium-sized. These data come from a study of OX40 agonist ivuxolimab in advanced cancers. Autoimmune disease history or systemic immunosuppression led to patients being barred. Germline lookup yields CDR1 SGHTS and CDR2 YDEGEE. This CDR3 has 14 amino acids. With 6 bases removed from V and 4 bases from J, the gap between germline ends came to 14 bases. Sequenced by immunoSEQ multiplex PCR; TCRdb stores in-frame clones only, minus some. The sample shows about 11,000 clones, less than 80% of them seen only once. The specimen comprised CD4+ or CD8+ T cells sorted from blood, sampled in a trial of the OX40 agonist ivuxolimab. This chain uses TRBV5-8 with TRBJ1-5, with TRBD1 as a possible D gene (5 bases). This clonotype was obtained from an adult with an advanced solid tumor such as melanoma, head and neck, liver or kidney cancer. In DNA form, the CDR3 reads TGTGCCAGCACCCGACCCCCAGGGAATCAGCCCCAGCATTTT. Encoded protein: CASTRPPGNQPQHF.